This T cell receptor beta chain was obtained from a study of cytomegalovirus exposure and HLA in healthy donors. Across the study: In a previous analysis, 117 million unique TCR beta sequences were found from some 200 million T cells. General study results and limits: A link between a missense DCLRE1C variant and TCR beta V- and J-gene trimming emerged from a later analysis. Reports state that TCR beta sequences accurately predicted most subjects' HLA-A and HLA-B alleles. A further, later analysis showed that HLA-associated TCR beta chains (compared with equally common others) were more clonally expanded.

The PCR ran on 60 Vbeta and 13 Jbeta primers. This table comes from immunoSEQ multiplex PCR, and its TCRdb copy is limited to in-frame clones, with some not included. The sample lists about 180,000 clones, around 76% seen once, with over 2% in the top ten. For this clone: Its antigen is unidentified.

The germline V gene encodes CDR1 SGHTA and CDR2 FQGTGA. The CDR3 is 12 residues long. The V end was cut by 5 bases, the J end by 4 bases, with 8 bases between. The genes are TRBV7-3 and TRBJ1-1, with D possibly TRBD1 on 5 matching bases. This sequence originates from a woman aged 30 to 39 in good health and CMV-seropositive. What was sequenced was PBMCs. Here the CDR3 DNA reads TGTGCCAGCAGCCGCGGGGGCACTGAAGCTTTCTTT. Translating gives CASSRGGTEAFF.